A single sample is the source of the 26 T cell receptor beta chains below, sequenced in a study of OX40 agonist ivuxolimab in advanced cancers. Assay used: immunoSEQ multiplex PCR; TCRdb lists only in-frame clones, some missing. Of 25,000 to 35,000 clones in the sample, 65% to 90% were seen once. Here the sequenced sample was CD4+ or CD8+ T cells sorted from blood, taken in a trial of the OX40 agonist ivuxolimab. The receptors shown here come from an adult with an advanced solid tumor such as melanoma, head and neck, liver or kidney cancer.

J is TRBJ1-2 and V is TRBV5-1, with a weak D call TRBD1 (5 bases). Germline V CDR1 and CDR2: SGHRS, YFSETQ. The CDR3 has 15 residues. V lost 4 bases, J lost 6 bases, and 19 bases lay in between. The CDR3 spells CASSPGTVGRNGYTF. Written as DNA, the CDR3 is TGCGCCAGCAGCCCAGGGACGGTAGGAAGGAATGGCTACACCTTC.

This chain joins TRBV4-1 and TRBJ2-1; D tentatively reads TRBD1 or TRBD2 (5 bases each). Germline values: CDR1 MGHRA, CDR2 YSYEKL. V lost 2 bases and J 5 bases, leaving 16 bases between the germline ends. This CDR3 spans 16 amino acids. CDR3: CASSQTRWGKNNEQFF. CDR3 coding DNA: TGCGCCAGCAGCCAAACCCGCTGGGGGAAGAACAATGAGCAGTTCTTC.

The CDR3 coding sequence is TGTGCCAGCAGCACAGGAGGACAGATTGAACTGTTTTTT. This codes for CASSTGGQIELFF. This chain joins TRBV11-2 and TRBJ1-4, with D possibly being TRBD1 (6 bases). The CDR3 runs to 13 residues. V gave up 5 bases and J gave up 12 bases, with 16 bases separating them. Germline V lookup: CDR1 SGHAT, CDR2 FQNNGV. Full variable domain (missing parts from reference TRBV11-2 and TRBJ1-4): EAGVAQSPRYKIIEKRQSVAFWCNPISGHATLYWYQQILGQGPKLLIQFQNNGVVDDSQLPKDRFSAERLKGVDSTLKIQPAKLEDSAVYLCASSTGGQIELFFGSGTQLSVL.

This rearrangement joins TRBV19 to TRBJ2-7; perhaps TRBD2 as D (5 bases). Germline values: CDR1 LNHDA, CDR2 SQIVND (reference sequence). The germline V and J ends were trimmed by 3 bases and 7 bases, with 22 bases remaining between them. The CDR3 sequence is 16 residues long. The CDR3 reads CASSIFGGPARSEQYF. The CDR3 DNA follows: TGTGCCAGTAGTATTTTCGGCGGGCCAGCTCGGAGTGAGCAGTACTTC.

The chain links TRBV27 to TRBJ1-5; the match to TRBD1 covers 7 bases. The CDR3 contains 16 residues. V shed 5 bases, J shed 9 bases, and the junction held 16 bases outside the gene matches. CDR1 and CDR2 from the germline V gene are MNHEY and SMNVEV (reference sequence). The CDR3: CASSANFRDRGSPQHF. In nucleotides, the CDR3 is TGTGCCAGCAGTGCAAATTTCCGGGACAGAGGATCGCCCCAGCATTTT.

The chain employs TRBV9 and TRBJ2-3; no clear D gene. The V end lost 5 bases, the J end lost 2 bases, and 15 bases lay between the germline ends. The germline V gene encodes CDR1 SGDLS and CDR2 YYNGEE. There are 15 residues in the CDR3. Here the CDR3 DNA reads TGTGCCAGCAGAGCTGGCGACTGGGCCACAGATACGCAGTATTTT. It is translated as CASRAGDWATDTQYF.

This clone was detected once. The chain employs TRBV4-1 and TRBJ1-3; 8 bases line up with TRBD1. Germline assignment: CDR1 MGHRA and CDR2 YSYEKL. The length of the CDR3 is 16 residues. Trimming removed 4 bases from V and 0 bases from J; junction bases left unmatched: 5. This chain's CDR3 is CASSRETGGSGNTIYF. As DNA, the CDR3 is TGCGCCAGCAGCCGAGAAACAGGGGGCTCTGGAAACACCATATATTTT.

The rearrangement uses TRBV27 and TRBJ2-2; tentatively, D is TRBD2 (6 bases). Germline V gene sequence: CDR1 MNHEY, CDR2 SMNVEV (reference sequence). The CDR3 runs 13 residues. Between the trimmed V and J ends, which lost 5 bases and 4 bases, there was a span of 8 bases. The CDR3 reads CASSQGGTGELFF. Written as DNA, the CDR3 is TGTGCCAGCAGTCAGGGAGGCACCGGGGAGCTGTTTTTT.

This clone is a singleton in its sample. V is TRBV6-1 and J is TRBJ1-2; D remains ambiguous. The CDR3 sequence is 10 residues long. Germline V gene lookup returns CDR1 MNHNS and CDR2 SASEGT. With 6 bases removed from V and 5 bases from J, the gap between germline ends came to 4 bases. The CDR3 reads CASRTYGYTF. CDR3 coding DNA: TGTGCCAGCAGAACTTATGGCTACACCTTC.

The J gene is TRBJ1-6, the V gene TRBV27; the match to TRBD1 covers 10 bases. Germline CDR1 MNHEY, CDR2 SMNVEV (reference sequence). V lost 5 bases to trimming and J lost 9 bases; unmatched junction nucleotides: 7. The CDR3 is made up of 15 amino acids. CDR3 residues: CASSPGTGAGSPLHF. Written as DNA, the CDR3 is TGTGCCAGCAGTCCGGGGACAGGGGCCGGTTCACCCCTCCACTTT.

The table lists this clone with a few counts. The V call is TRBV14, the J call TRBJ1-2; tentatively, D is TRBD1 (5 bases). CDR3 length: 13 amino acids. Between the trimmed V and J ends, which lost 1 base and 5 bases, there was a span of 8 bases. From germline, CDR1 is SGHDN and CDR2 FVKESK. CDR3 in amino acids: CASSQGDWYGYTF. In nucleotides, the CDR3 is TGTGCCAGCAGCCAAGGGGACTGGTATGGCTACACCTTC.

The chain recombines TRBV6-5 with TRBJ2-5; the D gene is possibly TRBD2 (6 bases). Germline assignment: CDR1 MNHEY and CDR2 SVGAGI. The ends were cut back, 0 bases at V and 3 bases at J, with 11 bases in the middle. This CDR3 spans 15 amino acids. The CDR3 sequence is CASSYSTGVEETQYF. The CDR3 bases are TGTGCCAGCAGTTACTCGACGGGAGTTGAAGAGACCCAGTACTTC.

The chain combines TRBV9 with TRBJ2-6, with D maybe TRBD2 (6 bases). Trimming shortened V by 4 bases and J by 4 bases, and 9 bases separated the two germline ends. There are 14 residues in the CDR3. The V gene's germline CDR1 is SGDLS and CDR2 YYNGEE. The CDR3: CASSSSGGANVLTF. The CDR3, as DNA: TGTGCCAGCAGCTCAAGCGGGGGGGCCAACGTCCTGACTTTC.

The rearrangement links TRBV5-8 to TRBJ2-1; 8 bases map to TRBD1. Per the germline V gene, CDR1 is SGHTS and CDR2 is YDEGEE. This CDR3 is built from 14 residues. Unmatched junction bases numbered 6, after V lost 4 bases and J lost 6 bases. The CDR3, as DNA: TGTGCCAGCAGCCCCGGGACAGGAGCCAATGAGCAGTTCTTC. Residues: CASSPGTGANEQFF.

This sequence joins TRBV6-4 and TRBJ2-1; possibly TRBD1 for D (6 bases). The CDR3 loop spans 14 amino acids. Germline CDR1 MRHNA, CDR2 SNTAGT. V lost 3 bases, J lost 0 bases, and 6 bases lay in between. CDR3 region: CASSEDSSYNEQFF. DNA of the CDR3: TGTGCCAGCAGTGAGGACAGCTCCTACAATGAGCAGTTCTTC.

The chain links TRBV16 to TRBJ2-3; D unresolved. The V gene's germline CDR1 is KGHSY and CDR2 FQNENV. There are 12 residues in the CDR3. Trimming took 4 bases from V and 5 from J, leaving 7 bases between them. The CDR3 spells CASSLWGDTQYF. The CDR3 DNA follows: TGTGCCAGCAGCCTTTGGGGAGATACGCAGTATTTT.

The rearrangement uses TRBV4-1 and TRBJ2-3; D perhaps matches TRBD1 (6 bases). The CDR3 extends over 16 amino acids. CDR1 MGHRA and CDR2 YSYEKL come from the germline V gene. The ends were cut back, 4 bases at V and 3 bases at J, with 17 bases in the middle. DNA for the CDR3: TGCGCCAGCAGCCTTCGGACAGCCCTTGGTACAGATACGCAGTATTTT. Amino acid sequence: CASSLRTALGTDTQYF.

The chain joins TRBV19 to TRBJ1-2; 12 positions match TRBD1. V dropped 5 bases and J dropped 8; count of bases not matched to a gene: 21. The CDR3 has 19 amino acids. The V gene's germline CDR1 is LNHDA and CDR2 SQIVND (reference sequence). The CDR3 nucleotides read TGTGCCAGTAGTCCCGGCCGGGACAGGGGGCGTTTGGTACCCGCCGGCTACACCTTC. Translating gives CASSPGRDRGRLVPAGYTF.

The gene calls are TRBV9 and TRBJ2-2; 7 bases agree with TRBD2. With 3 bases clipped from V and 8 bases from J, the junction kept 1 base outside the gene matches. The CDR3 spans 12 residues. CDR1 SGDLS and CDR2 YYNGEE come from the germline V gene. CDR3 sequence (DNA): TGTGCCAGCAGCGCCGGGAGGGGGGAGCTGTTTTTT. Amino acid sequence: CASSAGRGELFF.

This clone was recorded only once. CDR3 DNA sequence: TGTGCCAGCAGCTTCCCCGGGGGTGAAGCTTTCTTT. As protein: CASSFPGGEAFF. V and J are TRBV11-3 and TRBJ1-1; D possibly corresponds to TRBD1 (5 bases). Germline V gene data show CDR1 as SGHNT and CDR2 as YENEEA. Trimming removed 3 bases from V and 7 bases from J, with 9 bases in between. The CDR3 runs to 12 residues.

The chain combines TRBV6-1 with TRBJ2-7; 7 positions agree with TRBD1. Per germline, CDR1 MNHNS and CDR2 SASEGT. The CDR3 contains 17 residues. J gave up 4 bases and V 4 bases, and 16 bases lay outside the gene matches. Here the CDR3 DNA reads TGTGCCAGCAGTGCACCATTCCCCGGGACAGCAGCTTACGAGCAGTACTTC. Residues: CASSAPFPGTAAYEQYF.

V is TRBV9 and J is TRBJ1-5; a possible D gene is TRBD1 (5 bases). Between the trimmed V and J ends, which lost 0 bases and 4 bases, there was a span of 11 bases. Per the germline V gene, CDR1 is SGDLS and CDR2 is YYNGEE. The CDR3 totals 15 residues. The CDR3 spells CASSVEGLRNQPQHF. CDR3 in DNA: TGTGCCAGCAGCGTAGAGGGACTTAGAAATCAGCCCCAGCATTTT.

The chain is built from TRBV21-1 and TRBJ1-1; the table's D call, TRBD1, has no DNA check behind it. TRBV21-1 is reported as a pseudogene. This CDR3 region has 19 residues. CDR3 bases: TGTGCCAGCAGCAAAAAAGTTGGGGTACAGGGGGCAAAGGGGGGCGAAGCTTTCTTT. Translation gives CASSKKVGVQGAKGGEAFF.

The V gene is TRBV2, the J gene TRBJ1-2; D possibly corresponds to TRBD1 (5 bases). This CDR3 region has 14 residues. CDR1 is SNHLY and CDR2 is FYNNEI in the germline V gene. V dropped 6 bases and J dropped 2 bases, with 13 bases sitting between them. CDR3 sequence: CASRTPDRNYGYTF. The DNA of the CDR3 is TGTGCCAGCAGGACTCCTGACAGAAACTATGGCTACACCTTC.

The DNA for the CDR3 is TGTGCCAGCAGTGAAAGGGCAGGAACAGATACGCAGTATTTT. Translating gives CASSERAGTDTQYF. The J gene is TRBJ2-3, the V gene TRBV6-1; D is unclear. Trimming pared 2 bases from V and 3 bases from J, leaving 9 bases between. This CDR3 comprises 14 residues. Germline CDR1 MNHNS, CDR2 SASEGT.

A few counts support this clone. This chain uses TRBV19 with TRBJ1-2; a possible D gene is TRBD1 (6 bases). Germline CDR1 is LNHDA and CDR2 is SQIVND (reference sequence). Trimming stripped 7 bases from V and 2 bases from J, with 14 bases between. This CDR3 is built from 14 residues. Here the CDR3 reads CASTWDIGNYGYTF. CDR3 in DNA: TGTGCCAGTACCTGGGACATCGGAAACTATGGCTACACCTTC.